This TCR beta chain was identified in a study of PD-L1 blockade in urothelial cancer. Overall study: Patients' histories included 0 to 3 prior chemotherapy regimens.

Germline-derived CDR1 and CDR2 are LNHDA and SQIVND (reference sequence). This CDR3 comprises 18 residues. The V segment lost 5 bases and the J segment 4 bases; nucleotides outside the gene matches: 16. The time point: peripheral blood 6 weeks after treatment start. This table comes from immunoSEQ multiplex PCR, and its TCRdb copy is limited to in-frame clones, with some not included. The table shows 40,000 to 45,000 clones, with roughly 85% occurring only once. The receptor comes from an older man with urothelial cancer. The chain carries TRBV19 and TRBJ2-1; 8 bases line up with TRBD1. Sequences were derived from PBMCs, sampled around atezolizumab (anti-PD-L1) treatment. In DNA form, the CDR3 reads TGTGCCAGTAGTTTCTGGAGGGCGGACAGGGTTGAGTACAATGAGCAGTTCTTC. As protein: CASSFWRADRVEYNEQFF.